Shown below are 12 T cell receptor beta chains from a single sample sequenced in a study of T cell repertoires in cytomegalovirus infection. TCRdb reanalysed the reads using MiXCR and keeps one entry per CDR3 protein. The sample carries 680,000 or so distinct CDR3 sequences, approximately 40% recorded once. Sequencing input: PBMCs. Source of these receptors: a human donor in good health (CMV status not recorded). Some clones in this sample may be carry-over from other donors' samples.

The chain uses TRBV6-1 and TRBJ1-5; 7 bases match TRBD1. Unmatched junction bases numbered 7, after V lost 1 base and J lost 7 bases. Germline loops: CDR1 MNHNS, CDR2 SASEGT. The CDR3 runs 15 residues. The CDR3 reads CASSEGTGVRQPQHF. In nucleotides, the CDR3 is TGTGCCAGCAGTGAAGGAACAGGGGTACGACAGCCCCAGCATTTT.

V is TRBV19 and J is TRBJ1-1; no firm D call. This CDR3 region has 18 residues. The germline V gene has CDR1 LNHDA and CDR2 SQIVND (reference sequence). V shed 4 bases and J shed 0 bases, with 21 bases lying between them. In nucleotides, the CDR3 is TGTGCCAGTAGTACGAAAAACTTCCACGGCCGGATGAACACTGAAGCTTTCTTT. Protein product: CASSTKNFHGRMNTEAFF.

Only a few counts were recorded for this clonotype. The rearrangement joins TRBV19 to TRBJ2-3; 8 bases map to TRBD2. This CDR3 spans 14 amino acids. The germline CDR1 and CDR2 sequences are LNHDA and SQIVND (reference sequence). The V and J ends lost 5 bases and 5 bases, in that order; junction bases with no gene match: 6. CDR3 region: CASSVGGAKDTQYF. CDR3 bases: TGTGCCAGTAGTGTCGGGGGGGCCAAAGATACGCAGTATTTT.

The sample holds a few counts of this clonotype. The chain uses TRBV12-3 or TRBV12-4 and TRBJ1-1, with a weak D call TRBD1 (5 bases). This CDR3 region has 16 residues. The V end lost 2 bases, the J end lost 1 base, and 14 bases lay between the germline ends. The CDR3 spells CASSLWQGVSNTEAFF. CDR3 DNA sequence: TGTGCCAGCAGTTTATGGCAAGGGGTGTCGAACACTGAAGCTTTCTTT.

This clonotype has only a few counts. This rearrangement joins TRBV7-9 to TRBJ2-5, with 9 positions matching TRBD2. The length of the CDR3 is 15 residues. V lost 4 bases and J lost 3; bases outside the gene matches: 6. The germline V gene encodes CDR1 SEHNR and CDR2 FQNEAQ (reference sequence). The DNA of the CDR3 is TGTGCCAGCAGCTCGGTAGCGGGAGACAAAGAGACCCAGTACTTC. Encoded protein: CASSSVAGDKETQYF.

V usage is TRBV6-6 and J usage is TRBJ1-1; D is undetermined. Per the germline V gene, CDR1 is MNHNY and CDR2 is SVGAGI (reference sequence). The CDR3 contains 16 residues. Trimming took 4 bases from V and 5 from J, leaving 20 bases between them. CDR3 region: CASSSLVAGVSTEAFF. Here the CDR3 DNA reads TGTGCCAGCAGTTCCCTCGTGGCAGGAGTCTCGACTGAAGCTTTCTTT.

This clonotype was picked up many times. This sequence joins TRBV7-2 and TRBJ2-1; D gene unclear. The CDR3 is made up of 14 amino acids. The germline gives CDR1 SGHTA, CDR2 FQGNSA. V was pared by 0 bases and J by 4 bases, with 7 bases between. The CDR3 spells CASSLAPRYNEQFF. Written as DNA, the CDR3 is TGTGCCAGCAGCTTAGCCCCCAGATACAATGAGCAGTTCTTC.

Many counts were recorded for this clonotype. The chain joins TRBV7-2 to TRBJ1-1, with D unclear. V was cut by 8 bases and J by 0 bases, with 13 bases left in between. Germline loops: CDR1 SGHTA, CDR2 FQGNSA. The CDR3 has 14 residues. The CDR3 bases are TGTGCCAGCTTCCCAGCAGGATTGAACACTGAAGCTTTCTTT. Its translation is CASFPAGLNTEAFF. The complete variable domain, with remaining parts taken from reference TRBV7-2 and TRBJ1-1, reads GAGVSQSPSNKVTEKGKDVELRCDPISGHTALYWYRQSLGQGLEFLIYFQGNSAPDKSGLPSDRFSAERTGGSVSTLTIQRTQQEDSAVYLCASFPAGLNTEAFFGQGTRLTVV.

The chain carries TRBV4-1 and TRBJ2-5, with 12 bases aligning to TRBD2. The CDR3 covers 16 residues. The germline V gene has CDR1 MGHRA and CDR2 YSYEKL. V gave up 4 bases and J gave up 5 bases; unmatched junction bases: 8. The DNA for the CDR3 is TGCGCCAGCAGCCGAGTACTAGCGGGGGGCGAGGAGACCCAGTACTTC. This gives the protein CASSRVLAGGEETQYF.

This clonotype was counted a few times. The genes are TRBV19 and TRBJ2-2, with a possible D match to TRBD2 (6 bases). V lost 7 bases to trimming and J lost 2 bases, with 11 bases between them. The CDR3 runs to 14 residues. CDR1 is LNHDA and CDR2 is SQIVND in the germline V gene (reference sequence). The DNA of the CDR3 is TGTGCCAGTATTGCTGGGACTAACACCGGGGAGCTGTTTTTT. It yields the protein CASIAGTNTGELFF.

The rearrangement uses TRBV5-4 and TRBJ2-1, with unresolved D. V lost 3 bases to trimming and J lost 1 base, with 8 bases between them. The length of the CDR3 is 14 residues. Germline V gene sequence: CDR1 SGHNT, CDR2 YYREEE (reference sequence). For the CDR3, the DNA is TGTGCCAGCAGCTGGGTCGGTTCCTACAATGAGCAGTTCTTC. This gives the protein CASSWVGSYNEQFF. Using reference TRBV5-4 and TRBJ2-1 for the parts outside the CDR3, the full variable domain is ETGVTQSPTHLIKTRGQQVTLRCSSQSGHNTVSWYQQALGQGPQFIFQYYREEENGRGNFPPRFSGLQFPNYSSELNVNALELDDSALYLCASSWVGSYNEQFFGPGTRLTVL.

The chain is built from TRBV12-3 or TRBV12-4 and TRBJ2-7, with D unresolved. The CDR3 totals 12 residues. CDR3 residues: CASSLHGYAQYV. The CDR3 DNA reads as TGTGCCAGCAGTCTCCACGGATACGCGCAGTACGTC.